These 32 T cell receptor beta chains share one sample of origin, sequenced in a study of cytomegalovirus exposure and HLA in healthy donors. Researchers ran the PCR with 60 Vbeta and 13 Jbeta primers. Measured with immunoSEQ multiplex PCR; TCRdb has only the in-frame clones, and not every one. The sample lists about 130,000 clones; approximately 74% were seen once. Sequenced sample: PBMCs. Receptors were obtained from a male donor in good health and CMV-seronegative.

A single count supports this clone. V usage is TRBV19 and J usage is TRBJ2-4; 9 positions agree with TRBD1. V lost 6 bases, J lost 0 bases, and 15 bases stayed unmatched. Germline CDR1 LNHDA, CDR2 SQIVND (reference sequence). This CDR3 spans 19 amino acids. DNA for the CDR3: TGTGCCAGTAGCACTCTCCGGGACAGGGTTCCTCTAGCCAAAAACATTCAGTACTTC. Its translation: CASSTLRDRVPLAKNIQYF.

The genes are TRBV18 and TRBJ2-3, with a weak D call TRBD1 (5 bases). The V gene lost 3 bases and the J gene lost 1 base, with 8 bases spanning the gap. Germline assignment: CDR1 KGHSH and CDR2 LQKENI. The CDR3 has 14 amino acids. In DNA, the CDR3 is TGTGCCAGCTCACCCTTAGGGGGCACAGATACGCAGTATTTT. It translates to CASSPLGGTDTQYF.

The CDR3 coding sequence is TGCGCCAGCAGCCAAGTCCCCGGGACAGGGGAAAGTGAGCAGTACTTC. It is translated as CASSQVPGTGESEQYF. The chain recombines TRBV4-1 with TRBJ2-7; 10 bases are shared with TRBD1. From germline, CDR1 is MGHRA and CDR2 YSYEKL. The length of the CDR3 is 16 residues. Losses at the gene ends were 1 base for V and 7 bases for J; bases not matched to a gene: 10.

This clone has just one count. This chain connects TRBV27 to TRBJ2-1; TRBD2 matches 8 bases. The germline V gene has CDR1 MNHEY and CDR2 SMNVEV (reference sequence). The trim removed 2 bases at V and 5 bases at J, leaving 2 bases unmatched. The length of the CDR3 is 14 residues. CDR3 loop: CASSLAGLDNEQFF. CDR3 DNA: TGTGCCAGCAGTTTAGCGGGACTAGACAATGAGCAGTTCTTC.

J is TRBJ2-1 and V is TRBV5-4; a weak D match, TRBD2 (6 bases). V was shortened by 4 bases and J by 6 bases, with 11 bases between the two germline ends. This CDR3 is 13 amino acids long. Per the germline V gene, CDR1 is SGHNT and CDR2 is YYREEE (reference sequence). The CDR3 protein is CASSIFGGNEQFF. Written as DNA, the CDR3 is TGTGCCAGCAGCATATTCGGGGGCAATGAGCAGTTCTTC.

The genes are TRBV9 and TRBJ2-3, with D unclear. Germline lookup yields CDR1 SGDLS and CDR2 YYNGEE. V lost 0 bases, J lost 2 bases, and 10 bases lay in between. CDR3 length equals 15 residues. The CDR3 nucleotides are TGTGCCAGCAGCGTAGTGAGTACCTTCACAGATACGCAGTATTTT. It codes for CASSVVSTFTDTQYF.

This clone was seen more than once but under ten times. The chain uses TRBV2 and TRBJ2-7, with D perhaps matching TRBD1 (6 bases). Trimming removed 6 bases at V and 2 bases at J, with 17 bases between. There are 15 residues in the CDR3. Germline V gives CDR1 SNHLY, CDR2 FYNNEI. The CDR3 here is CASSSPGTLPYEQYF. The CDR3 DNA reads as TGTGCCAGCAGCTCACCCGGGACACTCCCCTACGAGCAGTACTTC.

V usage is TRBV7-3 and J usage is TRBJ2-1, with D possibly being TRBD2 (5 bases). This CDR3 contains 14 residues. V lost 5 bases and J lost 4, with 12 bases in between. Germline CDR1 and CDR2: SGHTA and FQGTGA. As DNA, the CDR3 is TGTGCCAGCAGCCCCTCCGGCGGGTACAATGAGCAGTTCTTC. Encoded protein: CASSPSGGYNEQFF.

This clone was observed a handful of times. The V call is TRBV4-3, the J call TRBJ2-6; 10 positions match TRBD1. With V trimmed by 4 bases and J by 0 bases, 6 bases remained unmatched. The CDR3 totals 18 residues. Germline CDR1 LGHNA, CDR2 YSLEER. CDR3 nucleotide sequence: TGCGCCAGCAGCCGTACGGGACAGGGGCGCTCTGGGGCCAACGTCCTGACTTTC. It codes for CASSRTGQGRSGANVLTF.

This clone was observed a few times. This chain links TRBV29-1 with TRBJ2-7; no definite D call. Germline loops: CDR1 SQVTM, CDR2 ANQGSEA. Trimming stripped 8 bases from V and 3 bases from J, with 5 bases between. This CDR3 contains 9 residues. The CDR3 loop reads CSSLYEQYF. The CDR3 nucleotides read TGCAGCTCTCTCTACGAGCAGTACTTC.

This clone has a single count. The chain combines TRBV19 with TRBJ2-2; 9 nucleotides align to TRBD1. J gave up 4 bases and V 3 bases, and 18 bases lay outside the gene matches. The CDR3 is 20 residues long. Germline lookup yields CDR1 LNHDA and CDR2 SQIVND (reference sequence). The chain's CDR3 is CASSIVRAGGMTGGTGELFF. In DNA form, the CDR3 reads TGTGCCAGTAGTATCGTACGTGCAGGCGGGATGACAGGGGGCACCGGGGAGCTGTTTTTT.

This clone has just a few counts. The J gene is TRBJ2-7, the V gene TRBV6-6; 9 nucleotides align to TRBD1. The CDR3 has 15 amino acids. Losses at the gene ends were 0 bases for V and 4 bases for J; bases not matched to a gene: 4. CDR1 is MNHNY, CDR2 SVGAGI, per germline (reference sequence). This CDR3 is CASSYSGGTGYEQYF. Written as DNA, the CDR3 is TGTGCCAGCAGTTACTCGGGTGGGACAGGGTACGAGCAGTACTTC.

This clone was detected only once. This chain connects TRBV19 to TRBJ2-1; 8 bases are shared with TRBD2. With 5 bases clipped from V and 10 bases from J, the junction kept 13 bases outside the gene matches. CDR1 is LNHDA, CDR2 SQIVND, per germline (reference sequence). The CDR3 extends over 15 amino acids. The CDR3 reads CASSESSGYLGEQFF. The CDR3 nucleotides are TGTGCCAGTAGTGAATCTAGCGGGTATCTGGGGGAGCAGTTCTTC.

This chain joins TRBV7-2 and TRBJ2-3; 14 positions match TRBD2. The junction had 12 bases not matched to a gene; V was cut back by 1 base and J by 6 bases. CDR3 length: 19 amino acids. Germline V gene data show CDR1 as SGHTA and CDR2 as FQGNSA. The CDR3 is CASSLGQKGLAGGGDTQYF. CDR3 sequence (DNA): TGTGCCAGCAGCTTAGGGCAAAAAGGACTAGCGGGGGGAGGGGATACGCAGTATTTT.

This clone was picked up a small number of times. The V and J genes are TRBV28 and TRBJ2-2; 14 positions agree with TRBD2. The CDR3 is 20 residues long. The ends lost 3 bases at V and 2 bases at J; junction bases unmatched: 11. Germline values: CDR1 MDHEN, CDR2 SYDVKM. DNA of the CDR3: TGTGCCAGCAGTTTCTCTCGGACTAGCGGGGGGTCCAAAAACACCGGGGAGCTGTTTTTT. As protein: CASSFSRTSGGSKNTGELFF.

This clone was seen a handful of times. V and J are TRBV9 and TRBJ2-5; TRBD2 agrees at 8 bases. V lost 0 bases to trimming and J lost 5 bases; unmatched junction nucleotides: 3. The CDR3 is 14 amino acids. The germline gives CDR1 SGDLS, CDR2 YYNGEE. The CDR3 nucleotides read TGTGCCAGCAGCGTAGGTAGCGGGACCGAGACCCAGTACTTC. Translated: CASSVGSGTETQYF.

CDR3 region: CASRVAGGYTDTQYF. As DNA, the CDR3 is TGTGCCAGCAGGGTAGCGGGGGGGTACACAGATACGCAGTATTTT. This rearrangement joins TRBV11-2 to TRBJ2-3; TRBD2 aligns across 11 bases. The CDR3 extends over 15 amino acids. J gave up 2 bases and V 6 bases, and 4 bases lay outside the gene matches. CDR1 and CDR2 (germline): SGHAT, FQNNGV. The whole variable domain, remainder taken from reference TRBV11-2 and TRBJ2-3, is EAGVAQSPRYKIIEKRQSVAFWCNPISGHATLYWYQQILGQGPKLLIQFQNNGVVDDSQLPKDRFSAERLKGVDSTLKIQPAKLEDSAVYLCASRVAGGYTDTQYFGPGTRLTVL.

The chain employs TRBV27 and TRBJ2-7, with TRBD1 matching 9 bases. The CDR3 runs to 15 residues. Germline assignment: CDR1 MNHEY and CDR2 SMNVEV (reference sequence). With V trimmed by 7 bases and J by 7 bases, 14 bases remained unmatched. CDR3 region: CASILLPGQGEEQYF. As DNA, the CDR3 is TGTGCCAGCATACTACTGCCGGGACAGGGAGAGGAGCAGTACTTC.

This clone occurred a few times. V usage is TRBV4-2 and J usage is TRBJ2-2; no definite D call. The CDR3 spans 14 residues. V lost 3 bases to trimming and J lost 0 bases, with 5 bases between them. CDR1 and CDR2 from the germline V gene are LGHNA and YNFKEQ. The CDR3 DNA follows: TGTGCCAGCAGCCAGTTCGCGAACACCGGGGAGCTGTTTTTT. It is translated as CASSQFANTGELFF.

The V gene is TRBV28, the J gene TRBJ1-2; D is unresolved. From germline, CDR1 is MDHEN and CDR2 SYDVKM. This CDR3 spans 11 amino acids. V lost 5 bases and J 3 bases, leaving 4 bases between the germline ends. The CDR3 reads CASSTDYGYTF. CDR3 in DNA: TGTGCCAGCAGTACGGACTATGGCTACACCTTC.

The rearrangement joins TRBV9 to TRBJ2-1; 7 nucleotides agree with TRBD1. Trimming at V came to 0 bases and at J to 12 bases, leaving 3 bases not matched to a gene. Germline-derived CDR1 and CDR2 are SGDLS and YYNGEE. CDR3 length: 12 residues. CDR3 sequence reads: CASSVVGGLQFF. CDR3 nucleotide sequence: TGTGCCAGCAGCGTAGTAGGGGGCTTGCAGTTCTTC.

The rearrangement uses TRBV28 and TRBJ2-2, with 8 bases that match TRBD2. Trimming at V came to 5 bases and at J to 4 bases, leaving 9 bases not matched to a gene. Germline CDR1 and CDR2: MDHEN and SYDVKM. The CDR3 sequence is 16 residues long. The CDR3 nucleotides read TGTGCCAGCAGTCTCGGGGCGGGAGGTCTCACCGGGGAGCTGTTTTTT. It is translated as CASSLGAGGLTGELFF. Drawing the rest from reference TRBV28 and TRBJ2-2, the complete variable domain is DVKVTQSSRYLVKRTGEKVFLECVQDMDHENMFWYRQDPGLGLRLIYFSYDVKMKEKGDIPEGYSVSREKKERFSLILESASTNQTSMYLCASSLGAGGLTGELFFGEGSRLTVL.

This clone has only one observation. The chain uses TRBV7-9 and TRBJ1-4; weak D call: TRBD1 (6 bases). CDR3 length: 15 residues. Germline V CDR1 and CDR2: SEHNR, FQNEAQ (reference sequence). Trimming took off 1 base at V and 7 bases at J, with 13 bases between the two ends. CDR3 protein: CASSLGGGQSEKLFF. For the CDR3, the DNA is TGTGCCAGCAGCTTAGGAGGGGGTCAGAGTGAAAAACTGTTTTTT. Drawing the rest from reference TRBV7-9 and TRBJ1-4, the complete variable domain is DTGVSQNPRHKITKRGQNVTFRCDPISEHNRLYWYRQTLGQGPEFLTYFQNEAQLEKSRLLSDRFSAERPKGSFSTLEIQRTEQGDSAMYLCASSLGGGQSEKLFFGSGTQLSVL.

V and J are TRBV5-1 and TRBJ1-2, with 8 bases that match TRBD1. In germline, CDR1 is SGHRS, CDR2 YFSETQ. After removal of 7 bases from V and 0 bases from J, the junction contained 5 bases not matched to a gene. The CDR3 covers 14 residues. CDR3 in amino acids: CASSGQGSNYGYTF. The CDR3 DNA reads TGCGCCAGCTCAGGACAGGGTTCTAACTATGGCTACACCTTC.

This chain uses TRBV4-1 with TRBJ1-3, with no clear D. The CDR3 consists of 15 residues. Germline V CDR1 and CDR2: MGHRA, YSYEKL. V was trimmed by 4 bases and J by 0 bases, leaving 10 bases between them. The CDR3 here is CASSPTESSGNTIYF. The CDR3 DNA follows: TGCGCCAGCAGCCCTACCGAGAGCTCTGGAAACACCATATATTTT.

This clone came up once. This chain joins TRBV4-1 and TRBJ1-4; 8 bases are a match to TRBD1. Germline V gene data show CDR1 as MGHRA and CDR2 as YSYEKL. V shed 0 bases and J 4 bases; nucleotides not matched to a gene: 4. This CDR3 has 16 residues. In DNA, the CDR3 is TGCGCCAGCAGCCAAGATGAGGGACAGGTTAATGAAAAACTGTTTTTT. Translation gives CASSQDEGQVNEKLFF.

The chain combines TRBV28 with TRBJ1-2; D gene unclear. This CDR3 spans 9 amino acids. Germline V lookup: CDR1 MDHEN, CDR2 SYDVKM. Deletions cut 11 bases from V and 3 bases from J, with 4 bases between. CDR3 region: CAPDYGYTF. The CDR3 DNA sequence: TGTGCCCCGGACTATGGCTACACCTTC.

The chain is built from TRBV2 and TRBJ2-1; weak D call: TRBD1 (6 bases). The CDR3 length is 19 residues. CDR1 and CDR2 (germline): SNHLY, FYNNEI. With 1 base removed from V and 0 bases from J, the gap between germline ends came to 19 bases. CDR3 nucleotides: TGTGCCAGCAGTGAAGATCCACTTTTCCGGGACAACTCCTACAATGAGCAGTTCTTC. The encoded protein is CASSEDPLFRDNSYNEQFF.

The chain uses TRBV2 and TRBJ1-2, with TRBD1 as a possible D gene (5 bases). Germline lookup yields CDR1 SNHLY and CDR2 FYNNEI. There are 15 residues in the CDR3. The V gene lost 6 bases and the J gene lost 2 bases, with 16 bases spanning the gap. CDR3 DNA: TGTGCCAGCAGCGGGATGGGACTGACAAACTATGGCTACACCTTC. Translation: CASSGMGLTNYGYTF. Together with reference TRBV2 and TRBJ1-2, the CDR3 gives the full variable domain: EPEVTQTPSHQVTQMGQEVILRCVPISNHLYFYWYRQILGQKVEFLVSFYNNEISEKSEIFDDQFSVERPDGSNFTLKIRSTKLEDSAMYFCASSGMGLTNYGYTFGSGTRLTVV.

The chain combines TRBV6-1 with TRBJ1-3, with TRBD1 identical over 7 bases. V dropped 4 bases and J dropped 0; count of bases not matched to a gene: 9. CDR1 is MNHNS and CDR2 is SASEGT in the germline V gene. The CDR3 runs to 17 residues. The CDR3 nucleotides are TGTGCCAGCAGTGGCGGACAGGTGGGAACCTCTGGAAACACCATATATTTT. It encodes CASSGGQVGTSGNTIYF.

The chain has TRBV25-1 and TRBJ1-6; tentatively, D is TRBD1 (5 bases). V was trimmed by 7 bases and J by 7 bases, leaving 14 bases between them. The CDR3 is 14 residues long. Germline loops: CDR1 MGHDK, CDR2 SYGVNS. The CDR3 coding sequence is TGTGCCAGCACCCTGGTAGGGGAAAATTCACCCCTCCACTTT. The encoded protein is CASTLVGENSPLHF.

This clone is a singleton in its sample. The junction shows a germline mismatch at one end, possibly a read error. This sequence joins TRBV5-8 and TRBJ1-4; D may be TRBD1 (6 bases). The CDR3 extends over 15 amino acids. The V gene's germline CDR1 is SGHTS and CDR2 YDEGEE. CDR3 region: CASSPDRTGNEKLFF. The CDR3 nucleotides are TGCGCCAGCAGCCCCGACAGAACAGGGAATGAAAAACTGTTTTTT.